This T cell receptor (beta chain) was sequenced in a study of T-cell memory formation after mild COVID-19. The CDR3 has 15 amino acids. V shed 5 bases, J shed 1 base, and the junction held 7 bases outside the gene matches. The germline V gene encodes CDR1 SEHNR and CDR2 FQNEAQ (reference sequence). Regarding the study as a whole: Clones that contracted from day 15 to 85 were balanced CD4/CD8, while later expanders leaned CD4+.

TCRdb re-derived calls from the 5' RACE reads in MiXCR, one entry per CDR3 protein. This repertoire shows around 510,000 distinct CDR3 sequences, about a fifth found once; its top ten account for around 8.4%. On this clonotype itself: Its antigen is still unknown.

The rearrangement joins TRBV7-9 to TRBJ2-5; TRBD1 matches 7 bases. What was sequenced was PBMCs or a T cell subset sorted from them (not recorded which). The TCR comes from an adult woman who had mild COVID-19 (a few samples of this study predate the infection). Cell type and time point are not known. CDR3 sequence: CASSGVGGPQETQYF. The CDR3 nucleotides read TGTGCCAGCAGCGGAGTAGGGGGCCCCCAAGAGACCCAGTACTTC.